Below, 9 T cell receptor beta chains from the same sample are listed, as sequenced in a study of neoadjuvant nivolumab and ipilimumab in lung cancer. The repertoire was sequenced with immunoSEQ multiplex PCR; TCRdb's copy has only in-frame clones and lacks some. The table has under 35,000 clones, roughly nine tenths seen once. Here the sequenced sample was peripheral blood, taken after neoadjuvant nivolumab, alone or with ipilimumab, at or shortly before surgery. Receptors were obtained from an adult with non-small cell lung cancer.

In its sample, this clone was seen once. The rearrangement uses TRBV7-9 and TRBJ2-7, with no clear D. Trimming pared 0 bases from V and 3 bases from J, leaving 9 bases between. Germline assignment: CDR1 SEHNR and CDR2 FQNEAQ (reference sequence). CDR3 size: 14 residues. DNA of the CDR3: TGTGCCAGCAGCTTAGCTCCGAATTACTACGAGCAGTACTTC. Protein sequence: CASSLAPNYYEQYF.

The chain recombines TRBV11-2 with TRBJ1-6, with unresolved D. V was shortened by 4 bases and J by 4 bases, with 5 bases between the two germline ends. The CDR3 length is 13 residues. Germline V gene sequence: CDR1 SGHAT, CDR2 FQNNGV. CDR3 nucleotide sequence: TGTGCCAGCAGCTCTGGGTATAATTCACCCCTCCACTTT. It codes for CASSSGYNSPLHF.

The chain uses TRBV11-2 and TRBJ1-1; D is undetermined. The germline V and J ends were trimmed by 6 bases and 7 bases, with 21 bases remaining between them. The CDR3 loop spans 15 amino acids. Per the germline V gene, CDR1 is SGHAT and CDR2 is FQNNGV. The CDR3 protein is CASSPSTGPGSEAFF. The CDR3, as DNA: TGTGCCAGCAGTCCCTCCACGGGCCCCGGGAGTGAAGCTTTCTTT.

The table lists this clone with a count of one. The V and J genes are TRBV7-2 and TRBJ1-1, with 8 bases aligning to TRBD1. Unmatched junction bases numbered 13, after V lost 5 bases and J lost 2 bases. The V gene's germline CDR1 is SGHTA and CDR2 FQGNSA. This CDR3 spans 17 amino acids. This CDR3 reads CASSPSPVQGANTEAFF. CDR3 bases: TGTGCCAGCAGCCCTTCTCCTGTTCAGGGGGCTAACACTGAAGCTTTCTTT.

The chain recombines TRBV14 with TRBJ2-3, with TRBD1 matching over 8 bases. Germline V gene data show CDR1 as SGHDN and CDR2 as FVKESK. V lost 5 bases and J lost 8; bases outside the gene matches: 9. This CDR3 is 14 amino acids long. DNA of the CDR3: TGTGCCAGCAGCAGGACAGGGTACTTCGGTACGCAGTATTTT. Translated: CASSRTGYFGTQYF. Full variable domain (missing parts from reference TRBV14 and TRBJ2-3): EAGVTQFPSHSVIEKGQTVTLRCDPISGHDNLYWYRRVMGKEIKFLLHFVKESKQDESGMPNNRFLAERTGGTYSTLKVQPAELEDSGVYFCASSRTGYFGTQYFGPGTRLTVL.

The rearrangement links TRBV4-3 to TRBJ2-1, with 11 positions matching TRBD2. Unmatched junction bases numbered 2, after V lost 4 bases and J lost 3 bases. Germline V gene data show CDR1 as LGHNA and CDR2 as YSLEER. The CDR3 extends over 15 amino acids. The CDR3 is CASSPGLADYNEQFF. As DNA, the CDR3 is TGCGCCAGCAGCCCGGGACTAGCGGACTACAATGAGCAGTTCTTC.

This chain uses TRBV5-6 with TRBJ2-2; TRBD1 is a possible D gene (5 bases). CDR3 length: 15 amino acids. V was trimmed by 1 base and J by 5 bases, leaving 12 bases between them. CDR1 and CDR2 (germline): SGHDT, YYEEEE. In DNA, the CDR3 is TGTGCCAGCAGCTTGCAGGGCCGGCGGACCGGGGAGCTGTTTTTT. Protein product: CASSLQGRRTGELFF.

The chain combines TRBV6-5 with TRBJ1-2, with unresolved D. The CDR3 totals 12 residues. V lost 4 bases to trimming and J lost 7 bases, with 10 bases between them. Germline V gives CDR1 MNHEY, CDR2 SVGAGI. The CDR3 DNA is TGTGCCAGCAGTTCGCGGGGTGGTGGCTACACCTTC. Encoded protein: CASSSRGGGYTF.

The gene calls are TRBV5-8 and TRBJ2-5; D unclear. Germline CDR1 is SGHTS and CDR2 is YDEGEE. The ends were cut back, 4 bases at V and 5 bases at J, with 9 bases in the middle. The CDR3 contains 12 residues. CDR3 loop: CASSLNRETQYF. The CDR3 nucleotides are TGTGCCAGCAGCCTGAATAGGGAGACCCAGTACTTC.